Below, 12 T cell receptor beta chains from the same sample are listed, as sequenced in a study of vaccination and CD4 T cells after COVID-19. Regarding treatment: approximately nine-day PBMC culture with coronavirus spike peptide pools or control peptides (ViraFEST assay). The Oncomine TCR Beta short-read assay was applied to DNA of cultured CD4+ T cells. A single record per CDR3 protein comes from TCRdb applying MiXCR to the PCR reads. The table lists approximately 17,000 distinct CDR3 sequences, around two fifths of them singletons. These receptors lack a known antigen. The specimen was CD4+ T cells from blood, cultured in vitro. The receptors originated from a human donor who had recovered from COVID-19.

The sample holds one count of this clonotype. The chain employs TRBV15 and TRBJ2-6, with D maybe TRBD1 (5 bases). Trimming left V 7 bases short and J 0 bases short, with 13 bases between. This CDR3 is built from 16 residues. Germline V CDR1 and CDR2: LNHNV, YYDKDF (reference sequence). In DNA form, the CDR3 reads TGTGCCACCACCCAGACAGTGCGCTCTGGGGCCAACGTCCTGACTTTC. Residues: CATTQTVRSGANVLTF.

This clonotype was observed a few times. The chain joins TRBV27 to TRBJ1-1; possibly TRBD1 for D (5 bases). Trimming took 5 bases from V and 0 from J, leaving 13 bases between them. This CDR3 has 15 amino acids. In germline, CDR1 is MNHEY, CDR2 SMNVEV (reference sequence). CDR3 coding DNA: TGTGCCAGCAGTCTCAGTCGGGGGATGAACACTGAAGCTTTCTTT. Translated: CASSLSRGMNTEAFF.

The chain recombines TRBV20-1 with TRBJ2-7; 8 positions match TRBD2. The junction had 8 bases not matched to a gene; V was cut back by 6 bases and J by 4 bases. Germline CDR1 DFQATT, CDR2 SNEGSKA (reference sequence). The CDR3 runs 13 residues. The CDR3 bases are TGCAGTGCAGAGACCGGGACTAGTTACGAGCAGTACTTC. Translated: CSAETGTSYEQYF.

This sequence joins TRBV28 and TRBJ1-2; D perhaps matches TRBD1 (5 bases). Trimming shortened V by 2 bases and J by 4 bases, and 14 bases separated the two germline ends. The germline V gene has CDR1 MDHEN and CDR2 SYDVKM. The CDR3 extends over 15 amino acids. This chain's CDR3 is CASSLGAADFYGYTF. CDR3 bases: TGTGCCAGCAGTTTAGGGGCAGCGGATTTCTATGGCTACACCTTC.

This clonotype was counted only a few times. Here the CDR3 DNA reads TGTGCCAGCACTAGGACGGGGAACTATGGCTACACCTTC. Its protein product is CASTRTGNYGYTF. The chain uses TRBV27 and TRBJ1-2; no definite D call. The CDR3 has 13 residues. V was pared by 7 bases and J by 2 bases, with 11 bases between. Germline V lookup: CDR1 MNHEY, CDR2 SMNVEV (reference sequence).

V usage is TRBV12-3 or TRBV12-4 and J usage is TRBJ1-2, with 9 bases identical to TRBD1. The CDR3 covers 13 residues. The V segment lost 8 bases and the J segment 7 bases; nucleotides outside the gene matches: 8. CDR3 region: CASGNRGPFGYTF. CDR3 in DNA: TGTGCCAGCGGTAACAGGGGGCCGTTTGGCTACACCTTC.

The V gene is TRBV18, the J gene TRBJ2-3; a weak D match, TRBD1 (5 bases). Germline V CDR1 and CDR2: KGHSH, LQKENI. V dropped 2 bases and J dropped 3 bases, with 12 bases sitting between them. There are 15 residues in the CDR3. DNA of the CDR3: TGTGCCAGCTCACCATTCGTAGGGGTTACAGATACGCAGTATTTT. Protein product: CASSPFVGVTDTQYF.

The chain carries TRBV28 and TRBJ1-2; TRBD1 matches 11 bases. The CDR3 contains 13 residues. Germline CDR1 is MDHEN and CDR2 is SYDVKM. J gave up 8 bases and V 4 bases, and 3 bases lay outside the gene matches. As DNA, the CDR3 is TGTGCCAGCAGTTGGGGACAGGGGGTAGGCTACACCTTC. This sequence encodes CASSWGQGVGYTF.

CDR3 DNA sequence: TGTGCCAGCAGCTCGTTCGACAGAGCTAATTCACCCCTCCACTTT. This translates into CASSSFDRANSPLHF. This chain uses TRBV5-6 with TRBJ1-6, with D possibly matching TRBD1 (5 bases). The CDR3 runs to 15 residues. Per the germline V gene, CDR1 is SGHDT and CDR2 is YYEEEE. The ends were cut back, 3 bases at V and 6 bases at J, with 13 bases in the middle. Together with reference TRBV5-6 and TRBJ1-6, the CDR3 gives the full variable domain: DAGVTQSPTHLIKTRGQQVTLRCSPKSGHDTVSWYQQALGQGPQFIFQYYEEEERQRGNFPDRFSGHQFPNYSSELNVNALLLGDSALYLCASSSFDRANSPLHFGNGTRLTVT.

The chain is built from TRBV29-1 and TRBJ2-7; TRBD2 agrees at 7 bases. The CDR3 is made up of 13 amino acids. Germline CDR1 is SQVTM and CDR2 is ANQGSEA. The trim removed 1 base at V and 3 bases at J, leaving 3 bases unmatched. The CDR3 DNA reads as TGCAGCGTTGAAGGAATAGCGGGCTACGAGCAGTACTTC. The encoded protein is CSVEGIAGYEQYF.

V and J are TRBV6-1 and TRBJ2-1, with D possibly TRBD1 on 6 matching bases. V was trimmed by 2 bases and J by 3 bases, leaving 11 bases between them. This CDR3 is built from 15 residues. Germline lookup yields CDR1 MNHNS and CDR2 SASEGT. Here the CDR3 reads CASSEMTGGYNEQFF. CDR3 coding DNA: TGTGCCAGCAGTGAAATGACAGGCGGCTACAATGAGCAGTTCTTC.

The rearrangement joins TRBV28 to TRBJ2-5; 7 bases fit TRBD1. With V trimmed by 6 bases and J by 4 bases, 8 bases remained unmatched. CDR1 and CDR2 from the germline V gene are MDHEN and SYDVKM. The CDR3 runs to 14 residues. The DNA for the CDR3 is TGTGCCAGCAGCAAAACAGGGGTCGGAGAGACCCAGTACTTC. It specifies CASSKTGVGETQYF. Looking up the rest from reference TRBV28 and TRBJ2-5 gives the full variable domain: DVKVTQSSRYLVKRTGEKVFLECVQDMDHENMFWYRQDPGLGLRLIYFSYDVKMKEKGDIPEGYSVSREKKERFSLILESASTNQTSMYLCASSKTGVGETQYFGPGTRLLVL.